The clone carrying this TCR beta chain was counted a single time. Antigen: not known. This specimen comes from a study of CD8 T cells in ankylosing spondylitis. Regarding the study as a whole: Blood of patients with ankylosing spondylitis appeared to be characterized by a TCR beta motif of eight highly homologous variants.

TCRdb ran MiXCR on the 5' RACE reads and lists one entry per CDR3 protein. This sample has 350,000 to 550,000 distinct CDR3 sequences, with more than 25% found just once. Germline V gives CDR1 DFQATT, CDR2 SNEGSKA (reference sequence). Trimming at V came to 8 bases and at J to 6 bases, leaving 13 bases not matched to a gene. The CDR3 spans 15 residues. Sequenced sample: blood, either unsorted or a sorted T cell fraction (not recorded which). This sequence originates from a male donor with ankylosing spondylitis. The chain uses TRBV20-1 and TRBJ2-1; TRBD2 matches at 10 bases. The CDR3 DNA reads as TGCAGTTCAAGTGGGGGGCTAGCGGGAGCCAATGAGCAGTTCTTC. Translation: CSSSGGLAGANEQFF.